This TCR beta chain was recorded in a study of regulatory T cells in long-lasting Graves disease. Study-wide background: Graves' cases, newly diagnosed, had used antithyroid drugs under 3 months.

Study-wide results and caveats: Segments TRBV28, TRBJ1-2 and TRBJ2-5 showed preferential usage in persistent disease.

Regarding time point: newly diagnosed GD, antithyroid drugs for less than 3 months. Researchers made the TCR library from RNA that was extracted from PBMCs. iRepertoire HTBI primers and Arm-PCR of CDR3 regions built TCR beta libraries. MiXCR, applied by TCRdb to the multiplex PCR reads, yields one record per CDR3 protein. The top ten hold about 23% of the sample, which has 400,000 to 500,000 distinct CDR3 sequences, around 17% seen once. About this clonotype: Its target is unknown.

In germline, CDR1 is LNHNV, CDR2 YYDKDF (reference sequence). The CDR3 consists of 17 residues. The ends were cut back, 3 bases at V and 6 bases at J, with 21 bases in the middle. The same specimen was also included in a second study, on T cells in Graves' hyperthyroidism and ophthalmopathy. That work contributes: Researchers barred patients who had uncontrolled infection, other autoimmune disease, pregnancy or lactation. First-round RT-PCR targeting the TCR CDR3 was performed with the HTBI primer set.

The clonotype was recovered from a woman younger than 35 with Graves disease. The material was peripheral blood mononuclear cells (PBMCs), obtained at new diagnosis, from a patient treated with antithyroid drugs. The chain employs TRBV15 and TRBJ1-5; possibly TRBD1 for D (6 bases). CDR3 coding DNA: TGTGCCACCAGCAGCCGCCTACAGGGCTTTGTTGGTCAGCCCCAGCATTTT. Amino acids: CATSSRLQGFVGQPQHF.